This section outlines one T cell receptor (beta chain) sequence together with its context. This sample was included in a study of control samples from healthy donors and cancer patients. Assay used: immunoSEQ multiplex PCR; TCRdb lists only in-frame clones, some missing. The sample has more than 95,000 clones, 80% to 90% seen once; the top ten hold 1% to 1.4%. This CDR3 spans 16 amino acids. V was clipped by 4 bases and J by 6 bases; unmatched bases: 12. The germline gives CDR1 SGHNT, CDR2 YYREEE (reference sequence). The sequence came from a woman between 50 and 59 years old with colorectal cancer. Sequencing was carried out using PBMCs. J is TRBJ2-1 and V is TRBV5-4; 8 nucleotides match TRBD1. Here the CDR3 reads CASSGTIGQGGNEQFF. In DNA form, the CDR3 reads TGTGCCAGCAGCGGTACCATTGGACAGGGTGGCAATGAGCAGTTCTTC.